The clone carrying this TCR beta chain was seen just once. What it binds is unknown. The data belong to a study of OX40 agonist ivuxolimab in advanced cancers. As for the study in general: Averaging around 60 years in age, with a range of roughly 20 to 79, the cohort was 65% to 85% male. Three individuals attained partial responses, comprising one hepatocellular carcinoma case and two cutaneous melanoma cases. Overall study results and limits: Clonal expansion in partial responders at 0.1-3.0 mg/kg ranked among the lowest.

Sequenced by immunoSEQ multiplex PCR; TCRdb stores in-frame clones only, minus some. The sample holds about 84,000 clones, around 85% seen once. Trimming took 4 bases from V and 6 from J; bases not matched to a gene: 6. Germline V gene data show CDR1 as MDHEN and CDR2 as SYDVKM. The CDR3 consists of 15 residues. This TCR was recovered from an adult with an advanced solid tumor such as melanoma, head and neck, liver or kidney cancer. This chain uses TRBV28 with TRBJ2-5, with 12 bases fitting TRBD2. The source was CD4+ or CD8+ T cells sorted from blood, collected in a trial of the OX40 agonist ivuxolimab. CDR3 sequence reads: CASSSRLAGVKTQYF. For the CDR3, the DNA is TGTGCCAGCAGTTCTCGACTAGCGGGAGTAAAGACCCAGTACTTC.